What follows are 31 T cell receptor beta chains derived from one specimen sequenced in a study of metastatic and nonmetastatic thyroid tumors. Thyroid surgery was preceded by no treatment in any patient. Using MiXCR, TCRdb re-called clones from the PCR reads. Among approximately 20,000 clones, approximately 40% were seen once, and the ten largest hold 20% to 30%. Sequencing used tumor tissue. Every receptor here comes from a female donor with papillary thyroid cancer or a benign thyroid nodule (not recorded which). Some clones in this sample may be carry-over from other donors' samples.

The gene calls are TRBV11-1 and TRBJ2-2; D gene unclear. V was pared by 5 bases and J by 5 bases, with 9 bases between. Germline lookup yields CDR1 SGHAT and CDR2 FQDESV (reference sequence). The CDR3 is made up of 13 amino acids. The CDR3 DNA reads TGTGCCAGCAGCAAACTGGGGACCGGGGAGCTGTTTTTT. Its protein is CASSKLGTGELFF.

In its sample, this clone was seen a few times. The CDR3, as DNA: TGTGCCAGCTCAGTGATGGGACCCGACACCGGGGAGCTGTTTTTT. As protein: CASSVMGPDTGELFF. The chain recombines TRBV18 with TRBJ2-2; D possibly matches TRBD1 or TRBD2 (5 bases each). The germline gives CDR1 KGHSH, CDR2 LQKENI. Between the trimmed V and J ends, which lost 5 bases and 3 bases, there was a span of 13 bases. The CDR3 covers 15 residues.

This chain links TRBV5-6 with TRBJ1-5; the D is unclear. This CDR3 comprises 13 residues. V was cut by 4 bases and J by 6 bases, with 11 bases left in between. CDR1 is SGHDT and CDR2 is YYEEEE in the germline V gene. The CDR3 DNA reads as TGTGCCAGCAGCATCGGTAGGGCTCAGCCCCAGCATTTT. This encodes CASSIGRAQPQHF.

This clone has only a few counts. The rearrangement joins TRBV10-3 to TRBJ2-7, with 9 bases identical to TRBD1. The CDR3 is 15 residues long. Germline loops: CDR1 ENHRY, CDR2 SYGVKD. J was trimmed by 3 bases and V by 5 bases; bases with no gene match: 8. CDR3 DNA: TGTGCCATCAGTTGGGGACAGGGAATTAACTACGAGCAGTACTTC. It specifies CAISWGQGINYEQYF.

The gene calls are TRBV9 and TRBJ2-7; D is possibly TRBD1 or TRBD2 (5 bases each). Trimming took 0 bases from V and 6 from J, leaving 16 bases between them. Looked up from germline, CDR1 is SGDLS and CDR2 is YYNGEE. The CDR3 totals 15 residues. CDR3 sequence (DNA): TGTGCCAGCAGCGTAGCGGGGACCCCATACAGCGAGCAGTACTTC. This sequence encodes CASSVAGTPYSEQYF.

This clone appeared many times. The rearrangement joins TRBV12-3 or TRBV12-4 to TRBJ2-1, with no clear D. Trimming stripped 3 bases from V and 3 bases from J, with 12 bases between. This CDR3 spans 15 amino acids. DNA of the CDR3: TGTGCCAGCAGTTTGATCGGCGAGAACTACAATGAGCAGTTCTTC. Amino acid sequence: CASSLIGENYNEQFF.

The rearrangement links TRBV6-1 to TRBJ1-6, with D tentatively TRBD1 (5 bases). Trimming shortened V by 4 bases and J by 0 bases, and 13 bases separated the two germline ends. Per the germline V gene, CDR1 is MNHNS and CDR2 is SASEGT. The CDR3 contains 17 residues. The CDR3 nucleotides are TGTGCCAGCAGTGCCAGGGAACTGGGCTCCTATAATTCACCCCTCCACTTT. Translation gives CASSARELGSYNSPLHF.

The rearrangement uses TRBV7-2 and TRBJ1-6; D gene ambiguous. V was cut by 2 bases and J by 7 bases, with 12 bases left in between. This CDR3 region has 15 residues. Germline values: CDR1 SGHTA, CDR2 FQGNSA. The CDR3 here is CASSLKTSQNSPLHF. CDR3 in DNA: TGTGCCAGCAGCTTAAAGACAAGTCAGAATTCACCCCTCCACTTT. Together with reference TRBV7-2 and TRBJ1-6, the CDR3 gives the full variable domain: GAGVSQSPSNKVTEKGKDVELRCDPISGHTALYWYRQSLGQGLEFLIYFQGNSAPDKSGLPSDRFSAERTGGSVSTLTIQRTQQEDSAVYLCASSLKTSQNSPLHFGNGTRLTVT.

This clone was recorded a few times. The chain is built from TRBV6-2 or TRBV6-3 and TRBJ2-7; a possible D gene is TRBD1 (5 bases). V was pared by 6 bases and J by 3 bases, with 6 bases between. The CDR3 runs 11 residues. Germline values: CDR1 MNHEY, CDR2 SVGEGT. CDR3 protein: CASRDNYEQYF. Here the CDR3 DNA reads TGTGCCAGCAGGGACAACTACGAGCAGTACTTC.

V usage is TRBV6-5 and J usage is TRBJ1-2; 10 bases match TRBD1. The ends lost 5 bases at V and 4 bases at J; junction bases unmatched: 7. The CDR3 is made up of 15 amino acids. Germline V gene lookup returns CDR1 MNHEY and CDR2 SVGAGI. The CDR3 here is CASSSSTGGSYGYTF. Written as DNA, the CDR3 is TGTGCCAGCAGTAGCTCGACAGGGGGCAGCTATGGCTACACCTTC.

The chain carries TRBV7-9 and TRBJ2-3; tentatively, D is TRBD2 (5 bases). V shed 3 bases and J shed 2 bases, with 9 bases lying between them. From germline, CDR1 is SEHNR and CDR2 FQNEAQ (reference sequence). This CDR3 spans 14 amino acids. DNA for the CDR3: TGTGCCAGCAGCTTCCGGGGTTTCACAGATACGCAGTATTTT. Translated, it gives CASSFRGFTDTQYF.

The genes are TRBV5-6 and TRBJ2-7; D remains ambiguous. Trimming left V 4 bases short and J 7 bases short, with 12 bases between. There are 12 residues in the CDR3. Germline V gene data show CDR1 as SGHDT and CDR2 as YYEEEE. CDR3 bases: TGTGCCAGCAGCATAGCCGGTAGGGAGCAGTACTTC. It specifies CASSIAGREQYF.

The CDR3 DNA reads as TGTGCCAGCAGCTTGGGACAGGGGGTAGGCGGAAACACCATATATTTT. Residues: CASSLGQGVGGNTIYF. This chain uses TRBV11-2 with TRBJ1-3, with TRBD1 identical over 11 bases. The CDR3 covers 16 residues. Losses at the gene ends were 3 bases for V and 4 bases for J; bases not matched to a gene: 5. Per the germline V gene, CDR1 is SGHAT and CDR2 is FQNNGV.

CDR3 protein: CASRGGTMGGYTF. The CDR3 DNA follows: TGTGCCAGCAGGGGTGGTACAATGGGAGGCTACACCTTC. The genes are TRBV2 and TRBJ1-2; D is unclear. V lost 6 bases, J lost 8 bases, and 16 bases lay in between. CDR3 length: 13 residues. The V gene's germline CDR1 is SNHLY and CDR2 FYNNEI.

This clone occurred a few times. The chain combines TRBV6-1 with TRBJ1-4, with D possibly matching TRBD1 (6 bases). CDR1 is MNHNS, CDR2 SASEGT, per germline. This CDR3 comprises 17 residues. Trimming pared 7 bases from V and 0 bases from J, leaving 18 bases between. The CDR3 is CASTNRGGAATNEKLFF. As DNA, the CDR3 is TGTGCCAGCACAAACCGGGGGGGGGCCGCAACTAATGAAAAACTGTTTTTT.

The V call is TRBV20-1, the J call TRBJ2-1; 10 positions match TRBD1. Per the germline V gene, CDR1 is DFQATT and CDR2 is SNEGSKA (reference sequence). The CDR3 is 13 residues long. With V trimmed by 6 bases and J by 7 bases, 6 bases remained unmatched. The CDR3 DNA sequence: TGCAGTGCCCCGGGACAGGGGATGAATGAGCAGTTCTTC. The encoded protein is CSAPGQGMNEQFF.

The chain joins TRBV5-1 to TRBJ2-3; D is ambiguous. The CDR3 totals 16 residues. V gave up 0 bases and J gave up 0 bases, with 11 bases separating them. The germline V gene has CDR1 SGHRS and CDR2 YFSETQ. Here the CDR3 DNA reads TGCGCCAGCAGCTTGGGACGGTCTACTAGCACAGATACGCAGTATTTT. Translating gives CASSLGRSTSTDTQYF.

Here the CDR3 reads CASISGITQSYNEQFF. For the CDR3, the DNA is TGTGCCAGCATTAGCGGGATCACTCAATCCTACAATGAGCAGTTCTTC. V and J are TRBV6-5 and TRBJ2-1, with 8 bases fitting TRBD2. V gave up 7 bases and J gave up 1 base; unmatched junction bases: 9. The CDR3 runs 16 residues. Per germline, CDR1 MNHEY and CDR2 SVGAGI.

This clone was picked up a small number of times. The chain uses TRBV20-1 and TRBJ1-5; a possible D gene is TRBD1 (5 bases). The CDR3 is 13 amino acids. CDR1 DFQATT and CDR2 SNEGSKA come from the germline V gene (reference sequence). The ends were cut back, 3 bases at V and 3 bases at J, with 9 bases in the middle. The CDR3 sequence is CSASEGANQPQHF. The CDR3 DNA reads as TGCAGTGCTAGCGAAGGGGCCAATCAGCCCCAGCATTTT.

This clone was detected only a few times. The chain combines TRBV6-1 with TRBJ1-1; 7 nucleotides agree with TRBD1. The CDR3 extends over 17 amino acids. V shed 6 bases, J shed 4 bases, and the junction held 17 bases outside the gene matches. Germline V gene sequence: CDR1 MNHNS, CDR2 SASEGT. The CDR3 coding sequence is TGTGCCAGCAGGCGAACCTATAGGGGTAACAGGGGCACTGAAGCTTTCTTT. This codes for CASRRTYRGNRGTEAFF.

This chain links TRBV28 with TRBJ1-2; D not resolved. The CDR3 loop spans 14 amino acids. Trimming removed 5 bases at V and 1 base at J, with 11 bases between. Per the germline V gene, CDR1 is MDHEN and CDR2 is SYDVKM. CDR3 nucleotide sequence: TGTGCCAGCAGTATCGTCGAGAGTAACTATGGCTACACCTTC. Amino acids: CASSIVESNYGYTF.

Note on this clone: The identical CDR3 is also encoded by other nucleotide sequences in the sample. This chain joins TRBV5-1 and TRBJ2-5; 8 bases agree with TRBD1. The CDR3 covers 14 residues. Germline CDR1 is SGHRS and CDR2 is YFSETQ. V was pared by 2 bases and J by 1 base, with 1 base of the junction left unmatched. The CDR3 bases are TGCGCCAGCAGCTTTACAGGGGGCCAAGAGACCCAGTACTTC. Its protein product is CASSFTGGQETQYF.

The genes are TRBV2 and TRBJ1-1; 10 positions agree with TRBD1. The CDR3 totals 15 residues. In germline, CDR1 is SNHLY, CDR2 FYNNEI. J lost 5 bases, V lost 6 bases, and 9 bases had no gene match. CDR3 region: CASSVTGGERTEAFF. CDR3 DNA sequence: TGTGCCAGCAGCGTGACAGGGGGCGAGAGAACTGAAGCTTTCTTT.

This clone was seen once. The chain is built from TRBV9 and TRBJ2-1; no definite D call. Germline V gene sequence: CDR1 SGDLS, CDR2 YYNGEE. The V end lost 0 bases, the J end lost 3 bases, and 10 bases lay between the germline ends. The CDR3 is 15 amino acids. The CDR3 sequence: CASSVGLASYNEQFF. The CDR3 nucleotides read TGTGCCAGCAGCGTAGGGCTGGCTAGCTACAATGAGCAGTTCTTC.

This clone turned up a few times. The CDR3 region is CASRRTRLYTF. CDR3 in DNA: TGTGCCAGCAGACGGACCAGGCTCTACACCTTC. The chain employs TRBV12-3 or TRBV12-4 and TRBJ1-2, with no clear D. This CDR3 comprises 11 residues. The V and J ends lost 6 bases and 10 bases respectively, with 12 bases between them.

The chain uses TRBV20-1 and TRBJ2-3; D assignment may be TRBD1 or TRBD2 (5 bases each). The V and J ends lost 1 base and 3 bases respectively, with 11 bases between them. The CDR3 has 14 amino acids. CDR1 is DFQATT, CDR2 SNEGSKA, per germline (reference sequence). The CDR3 protein is CSARAGRKTDTQYF. CDR3 DNA sequence: TGCAGTGCTAGAGCGGGGCGCAAAACAGATACGCAGTATTTT.

This clone was seen just once. The chain is built from TRBV7-9 and TRBJ2-5; 7 bases line up with TRBD2. The CDR3 loop spans 16 amino acids. V gave up 1 base and J gave up 0 bases; unmatched junction bases: 5. Germline V gene data show CDR1 as SEHNR and CDR2 as FQNEAQ (reference sequence). For the CDR3, the DNA is TGTGCCAGCAGCTTAGACGGGGCGGGAGACCAAGAGACCCAGTACTTC. Its translation: CASSLDGAGDQETQYF.

The chain couples TRBV12-3 or TRBV12-4 to TRBJ1-2, with D unresolved. Trimming took off 5 bases at V and 8 bases at J, with 15 bases between the two ends. The CDR3 has 13 amino acids. This chain's CDR3 is CASSLGAGKGYTF. CDR3 sequence (DNA): TGTGCCAGCAGTCTGGGCGCAGGAAAGGGCTACACCTTC.

The chain uses TRBV4-2 and TRBJ1-5, with TRBD1 identical over 7 bases. With 0 bases clipped from V and 2 bases from J, the junction kept 4 bases outside the gene matches. CDR1 and CDR2 from the germline V gene are LGHNA and YNFKEQ. This CDR3 contains 16 residues. The CDR3, as DNA: TGTGCCAGCAGCCAAGACCTCACAGGGGGCAATCAGCCCCAGCATTTT. Amino acids: CASSQDLTGGNQPQHF.

The sample holds a few counts of this clone. This chain joins TRBV19 and TRBJ2-7; TRBD2 is a possible D gene (6 bases). The germline gives CDR1 LNHDA, CDR2 SQIVND (reference sequence). This CDR3 spans 13 amino acids. Trimming shortened V by 6 bases and J by 8 bases, and 17 bases separated the two germline ends. The chain's CDR3 is CASSPRDLAKQYF. The CDR3 DNA reads as TGTGCCAGTAGCCCCCGGGACTTAGCAAAGCAGTACTTC.

About this clone itself: One junction end disagrees with the germline gene, perhaps due to a read error. This chain uses TRBV29-1 with TRBJ1-2; TRBD1 aligns across 11 bases. CDR3 length equals 12 residues. The germline V gene has CDR1 SQVTM and CDR2 ANQGSEA. The CDR3: CSVGRTGGYRHF. The CDR3 nucleotides read TGCAGCGTTGGTAGGACAGGGGGCTACCGACACTTC.